This TCR beta chain was profiled in a study of tumor-infiltrating lymphocytes in primary liver carcinoma. Across the study: Men as well as women, aged 30 to 69 years, made up the patients.

The tissue used was unsorted bulk material of about 19-33 mg. RNA and DNA were co-extracted from it with the AllPrep DNA/RNA mini kit. Patients had primary liver carcinoma treated by surgical resection. Details on this clonotype: The antigen remains unidentified.

Total RNA (roughly 540 ng) served as template for TCR beta cDNA synthesis primed by a constant-region primer. Sequencing libraries for TCR beta derived from three nested multiplex PCR rounds that used slightly modified ARM-PCR. Use of TRBV1-TRBV30 forward primers with a C-beta reverse primer characterized the first two PCR rounds, which lasted around 9 cycles each. TCRdb re-called the multiplex PCR reads through MiXCR, storing one row per CDR3 protein. The repertoire holds about 120,000 distinct CDR3 sequences, with around 60% as singletons. Trimming stripped 6 bases from V and 5 bases from J, with 18 bases between. Germline V gives CDR1 SQVTM, CDR2 ANQGSEA. The CDR3 consists of 14 residues. Study-wide results and caveats: Only about 8-25% of top clones spanned all five tumor regions.

The chain employs TRBV29-1 and TRBJ2-3; possibly TRBD2 for D (7 bases). The sequenced sample consisted of liver tumor tissue from sampling region 1. The subset was: tumor region T1, superior pole. The receptor was derived from a woman between 55 and 75 years old with primary liver carcinoma and hepatitis B virus infection. Written as DNA, the CDR3 is TGCAGCGTCCACCCCGGGGGGCGCGTAGATACGCAGTATTTT. It translates to CSVHPGGRVDTQYF.